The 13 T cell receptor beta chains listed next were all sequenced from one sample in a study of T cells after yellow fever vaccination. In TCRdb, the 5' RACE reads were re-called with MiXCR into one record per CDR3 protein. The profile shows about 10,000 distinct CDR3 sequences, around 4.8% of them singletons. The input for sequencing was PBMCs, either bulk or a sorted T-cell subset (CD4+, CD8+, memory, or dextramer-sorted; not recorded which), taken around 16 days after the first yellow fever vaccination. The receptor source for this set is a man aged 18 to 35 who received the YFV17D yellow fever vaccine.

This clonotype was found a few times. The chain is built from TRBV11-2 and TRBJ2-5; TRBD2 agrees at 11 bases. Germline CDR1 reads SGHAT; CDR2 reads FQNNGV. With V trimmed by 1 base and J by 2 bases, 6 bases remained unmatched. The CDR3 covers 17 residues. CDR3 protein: CASSLGQTSGTQETQYF. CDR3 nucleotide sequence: TGTGCCAGCAGCTTAGGTCAGACTAGCGGGACTCAAGAGACCCAGTACTTC.

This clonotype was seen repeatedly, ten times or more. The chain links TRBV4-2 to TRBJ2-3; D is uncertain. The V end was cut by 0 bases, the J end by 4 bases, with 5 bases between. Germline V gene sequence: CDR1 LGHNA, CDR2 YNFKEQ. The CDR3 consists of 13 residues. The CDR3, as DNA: TGTGCCAGCAGCCAAGATAGGCCAGATACGCAGTATTTT. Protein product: CASSQDRPDTQYF.

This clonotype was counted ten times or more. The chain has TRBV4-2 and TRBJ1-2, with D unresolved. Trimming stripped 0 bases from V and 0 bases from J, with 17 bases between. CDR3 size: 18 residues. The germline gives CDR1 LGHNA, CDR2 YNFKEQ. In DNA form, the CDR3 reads TGTGCCAGCAGCCAAGATCTGGTGGCTCTTAAAGCTAACTATGGCTACACCTTC. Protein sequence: CASSQDLVALKANYGYTF.

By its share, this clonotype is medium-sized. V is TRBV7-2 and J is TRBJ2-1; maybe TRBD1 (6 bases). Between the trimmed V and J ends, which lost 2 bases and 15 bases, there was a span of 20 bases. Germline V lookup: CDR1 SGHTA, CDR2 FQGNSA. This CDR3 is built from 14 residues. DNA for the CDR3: TGTGCCAGCAGCTTAAATAGGGGGACATATCAACGGTTCTTC. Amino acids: CASSLNRGTYQRFF. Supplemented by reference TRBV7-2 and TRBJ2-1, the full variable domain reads GAGVSQSPSNKVTEKGKDVELRCDPISGHTALYWYRQSLGQGLEFLIYFQGNSAPDKSGLPSDRFSAERTGGSVSTLTIQRTQQEDSAVYLCASSLNRGTYQRFFGPGTRLTVL.

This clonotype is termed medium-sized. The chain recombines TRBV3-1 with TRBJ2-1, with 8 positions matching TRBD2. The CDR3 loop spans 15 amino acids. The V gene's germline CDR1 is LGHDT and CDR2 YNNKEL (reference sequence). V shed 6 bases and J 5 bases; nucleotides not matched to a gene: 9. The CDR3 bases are TGTGCCAGCAGGGCGGCGGGGGGCGAAAACAATGAGCAGTTCTTC. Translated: CASRAAGGENNEQFF.

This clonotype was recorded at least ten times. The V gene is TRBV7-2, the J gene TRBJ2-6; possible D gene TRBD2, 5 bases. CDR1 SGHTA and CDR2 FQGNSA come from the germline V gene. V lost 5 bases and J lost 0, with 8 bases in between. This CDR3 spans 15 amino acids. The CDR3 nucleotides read TGTGCCAGCAGCAATCGGGACTCTGGGGCCAACGTCCTGACTTTC. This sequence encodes CASSNRDSGANVLTF.

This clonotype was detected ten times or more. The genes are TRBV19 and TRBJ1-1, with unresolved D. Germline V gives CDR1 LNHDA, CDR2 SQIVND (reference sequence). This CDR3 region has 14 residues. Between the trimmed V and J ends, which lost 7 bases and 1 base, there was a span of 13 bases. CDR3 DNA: TGTGCCAGTATTGGTGGGTCTGCGAACACTGAAGCTTTCTTT. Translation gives CASIGGSANTEAFF.

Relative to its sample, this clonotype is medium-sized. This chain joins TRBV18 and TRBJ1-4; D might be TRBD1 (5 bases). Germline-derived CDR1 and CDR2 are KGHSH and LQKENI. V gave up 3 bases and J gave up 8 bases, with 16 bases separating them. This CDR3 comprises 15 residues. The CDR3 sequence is CASSPGTWGIEKLFF. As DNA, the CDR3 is TGTGCCAGCTCACCCGGGACCTGGGGAATCGAAAAACTGTTTTTT.

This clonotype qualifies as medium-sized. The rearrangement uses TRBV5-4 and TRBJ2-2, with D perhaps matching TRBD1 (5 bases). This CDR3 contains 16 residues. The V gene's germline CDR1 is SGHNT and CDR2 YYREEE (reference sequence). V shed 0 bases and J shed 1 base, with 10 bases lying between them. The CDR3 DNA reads TGTGCCAGCAGCTTGGCAGGGCTGATGAACACCGGGGAGCTGTTTTTT. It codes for CASSLAGLMNTGELFF.

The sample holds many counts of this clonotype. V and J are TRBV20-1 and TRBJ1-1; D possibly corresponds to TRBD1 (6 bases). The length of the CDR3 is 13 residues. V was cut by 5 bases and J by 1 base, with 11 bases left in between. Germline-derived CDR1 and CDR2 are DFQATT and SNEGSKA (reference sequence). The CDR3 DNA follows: TGCAGTGCTGCCCGGGGACAGAACACTGAAGCTTTCTTT. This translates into CSAARGQNTEAFF.

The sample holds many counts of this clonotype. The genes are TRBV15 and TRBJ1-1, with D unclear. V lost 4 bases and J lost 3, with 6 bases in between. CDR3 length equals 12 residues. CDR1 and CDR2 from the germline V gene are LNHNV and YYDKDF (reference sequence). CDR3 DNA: TGTGCCACCAGCATGGGTTACACTGAAGCTTTCTTT. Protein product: CATSMGYTEAFF.

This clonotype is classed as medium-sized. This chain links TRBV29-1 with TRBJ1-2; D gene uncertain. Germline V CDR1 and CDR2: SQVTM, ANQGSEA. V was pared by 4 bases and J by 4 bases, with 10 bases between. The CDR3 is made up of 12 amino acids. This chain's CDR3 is CSVGSDLYGYTF. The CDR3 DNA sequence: TGCAGCGTTGGTTCCGATCTCTATGGCTACACCTTC.

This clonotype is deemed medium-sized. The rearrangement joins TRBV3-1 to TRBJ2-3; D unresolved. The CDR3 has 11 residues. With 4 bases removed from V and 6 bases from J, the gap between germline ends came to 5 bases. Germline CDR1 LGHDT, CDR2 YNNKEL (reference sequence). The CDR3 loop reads CASSPGDTQYF. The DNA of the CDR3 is TGTGCCAGCAGCCCCGGGGATACGCAGTATTTT.